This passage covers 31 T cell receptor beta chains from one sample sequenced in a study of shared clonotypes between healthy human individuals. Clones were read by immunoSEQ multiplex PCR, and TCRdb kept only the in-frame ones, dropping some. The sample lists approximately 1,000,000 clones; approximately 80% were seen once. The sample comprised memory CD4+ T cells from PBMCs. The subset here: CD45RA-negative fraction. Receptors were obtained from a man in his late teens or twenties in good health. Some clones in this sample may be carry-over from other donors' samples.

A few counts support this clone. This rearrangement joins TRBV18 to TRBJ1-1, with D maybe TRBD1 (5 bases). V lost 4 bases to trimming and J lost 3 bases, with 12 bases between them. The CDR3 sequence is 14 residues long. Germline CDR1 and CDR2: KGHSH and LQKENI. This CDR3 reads CASSQEGTDTEAFF. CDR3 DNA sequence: TGTGCCAGCTCACAGGAAGGGACCGACACTGAAGCTTTCTTT.

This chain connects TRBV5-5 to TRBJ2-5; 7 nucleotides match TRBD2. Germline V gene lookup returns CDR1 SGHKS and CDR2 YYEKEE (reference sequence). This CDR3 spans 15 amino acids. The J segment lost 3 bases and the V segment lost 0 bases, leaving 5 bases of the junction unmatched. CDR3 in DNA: TGTGCCAGCAGCTTGGCCTGGCTAGCGGAAGAGACCCAGTACTTC. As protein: CASSLAWLAEETQYF.

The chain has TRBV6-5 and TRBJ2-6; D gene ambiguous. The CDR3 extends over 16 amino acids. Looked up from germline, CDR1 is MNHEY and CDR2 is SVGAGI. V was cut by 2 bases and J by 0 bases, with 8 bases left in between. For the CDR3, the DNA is TGTGCCAGCAGTTACAGGGCTGTCTCTGGGGCCAACGTCCTGACTTTC. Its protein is CASSYRAVSGANVLTF.

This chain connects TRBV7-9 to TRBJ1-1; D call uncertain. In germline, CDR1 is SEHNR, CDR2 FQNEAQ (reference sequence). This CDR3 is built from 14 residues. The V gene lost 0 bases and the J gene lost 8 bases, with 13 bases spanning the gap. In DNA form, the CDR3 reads TGTGCCAGCAGCTTAGCACCCGTGCTGGGGGAAGCTTTCTTT. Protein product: CASSLAPVLGEAFF. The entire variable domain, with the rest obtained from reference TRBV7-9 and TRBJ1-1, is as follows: DTGVSQNPRHKITKRGQNVTFRCDPISEHNRLYWYRQTLGQGPEFLTYFQNEAQLEKSRLLSDRFSAERPKGSFSTLEIQRTEQGDSAMYLCASSLAPVLGEAFFGQGTRLTVV.

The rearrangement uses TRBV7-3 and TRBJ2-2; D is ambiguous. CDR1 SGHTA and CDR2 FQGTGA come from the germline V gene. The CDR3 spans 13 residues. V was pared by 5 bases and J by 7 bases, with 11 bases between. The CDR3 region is CASSPSIGGELFF. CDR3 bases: TGTGCCAGCAGCCCGTCGATAGGCGGGGAGCTGTTTTTT. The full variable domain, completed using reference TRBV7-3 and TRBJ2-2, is GAGVSQTPSNKVTEKGKYVELRCDPISGHTALYWYRQSLGQGPEFLIYFQGTGAADDSGLPNDRFFAVRPEGSVSTLKIQRTERGDSAVYLCASSPSIGGELFFGEGSRLTVL.

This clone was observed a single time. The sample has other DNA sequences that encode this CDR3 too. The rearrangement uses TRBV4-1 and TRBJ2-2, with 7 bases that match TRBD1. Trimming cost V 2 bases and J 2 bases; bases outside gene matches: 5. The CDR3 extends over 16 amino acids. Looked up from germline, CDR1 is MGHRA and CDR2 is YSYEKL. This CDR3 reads CASSQTGVGNTGELFF. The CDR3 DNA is TGCGCCAGCAGCCAAACAGGGGTGGGAAACACCGGGGAGCTGTTTTTT.

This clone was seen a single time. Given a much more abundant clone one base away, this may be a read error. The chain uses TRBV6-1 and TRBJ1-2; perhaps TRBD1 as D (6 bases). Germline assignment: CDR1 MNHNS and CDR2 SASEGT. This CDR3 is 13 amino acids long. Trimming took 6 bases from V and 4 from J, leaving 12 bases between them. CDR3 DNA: TGTGCCAGCAGCCCGGACAGATCCTATGGCTACACCTTC. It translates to CASSPDRSYGYTF.

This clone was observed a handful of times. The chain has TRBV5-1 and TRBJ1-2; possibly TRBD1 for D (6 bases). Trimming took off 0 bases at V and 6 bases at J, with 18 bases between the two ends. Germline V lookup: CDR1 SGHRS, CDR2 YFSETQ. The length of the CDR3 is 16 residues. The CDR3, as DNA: TGCGCCAGCAGCTTGGGATGGGCCAGGGGTGTGGATGGCTACACCTTC. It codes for CASSLGWARGVDGYTF.

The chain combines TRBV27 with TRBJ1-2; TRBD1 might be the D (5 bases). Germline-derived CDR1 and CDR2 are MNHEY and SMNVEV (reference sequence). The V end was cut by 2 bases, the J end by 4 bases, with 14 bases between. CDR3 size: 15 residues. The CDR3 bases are TGTGCCAGCAGTTTAAGGGGCAGCATGAGCTATGGCTACACCTTC. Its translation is CASSLRGSMSYGYTF.

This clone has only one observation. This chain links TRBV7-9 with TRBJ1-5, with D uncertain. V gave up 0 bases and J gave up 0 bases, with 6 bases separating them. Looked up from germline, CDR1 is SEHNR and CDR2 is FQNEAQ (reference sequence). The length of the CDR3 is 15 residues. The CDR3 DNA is TGTGCCAGCAGCTTAGCAGGAAATAGCAATCAGCCCCAGCATTTT. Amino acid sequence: CASSLAGNSNQPQHF.

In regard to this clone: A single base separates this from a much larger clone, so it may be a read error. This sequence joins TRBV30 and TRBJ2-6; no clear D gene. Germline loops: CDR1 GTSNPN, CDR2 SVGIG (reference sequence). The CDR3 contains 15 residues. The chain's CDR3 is CARSVKSSGANVLTF. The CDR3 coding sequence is TGTGCCCGGAGTGTCAAGAGCTCTGGGGCCAACGTCCTGACTTTC.

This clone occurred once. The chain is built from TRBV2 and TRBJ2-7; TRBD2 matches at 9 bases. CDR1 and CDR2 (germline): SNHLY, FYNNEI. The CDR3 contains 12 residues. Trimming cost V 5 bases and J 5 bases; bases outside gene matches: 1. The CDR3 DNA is TGTGCCAGCAGTTTAGCGGGAGACGAGCAGTACTTC. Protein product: CASSLAGDEQYF.

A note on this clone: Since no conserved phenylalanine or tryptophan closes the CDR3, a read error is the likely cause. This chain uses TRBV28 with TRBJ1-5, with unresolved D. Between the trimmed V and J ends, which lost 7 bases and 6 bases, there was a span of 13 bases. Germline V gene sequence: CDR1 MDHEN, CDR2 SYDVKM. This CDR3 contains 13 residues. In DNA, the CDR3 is TGTGCCAGCACCACGTTTGGCTCTCAGCCCCAGCATCTT. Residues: CASTTFGSQPQHL.

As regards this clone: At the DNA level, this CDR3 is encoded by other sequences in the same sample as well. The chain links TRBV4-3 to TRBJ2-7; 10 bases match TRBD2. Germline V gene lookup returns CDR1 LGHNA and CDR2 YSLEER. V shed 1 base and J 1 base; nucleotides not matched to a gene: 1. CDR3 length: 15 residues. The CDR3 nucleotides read TGCGCCAGCAGCCAAGGACTAGCGGGTTCCTACGAGCAGTACTTC. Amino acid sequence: CASSQGLAGSYEQYF.

The CDR3 loop is CASSVDARQGIEEQFF. The CDR3 DNA reads TGTGCCAGCAGCGTCGATGCCCGACAGGGTATTGAAGAGCAGTTCTTC. The chain couples TRBV9 to TRBJ2-1, with 7 bases matching TRBD1. CDR1 SGDLS and CDR2 YYNGEE come from the germline V gene. This CDR3 is 16 amino acids long. With V trimmed by 2 bases and J by 10 bases, 15 bases remained unmatched.

CDR3 loop: CASSHPAANTGELFF. In nucleotides, the CDR3 is TGTGCCAGCAGCCACCCGGCAGCGAACACCGGGGAGCTGTTTTTT. This chain joins TRBV7-9 and TRBJ2-2; D is ambiguous. Germline loops: CDR1 SEHNR, CDR2 FQNEAQ (reference sequence). This CDR3 is 15 amino acids long. Trimming took 5 bases from V and 0 from J, leaving 10 bases between them.

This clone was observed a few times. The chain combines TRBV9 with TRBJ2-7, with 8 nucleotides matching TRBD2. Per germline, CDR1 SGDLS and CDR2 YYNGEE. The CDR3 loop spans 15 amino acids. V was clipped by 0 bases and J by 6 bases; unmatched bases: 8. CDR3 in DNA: TGTGCCAGCAGCGTAGGTCCTAGCGGGCCCGTCGAGCAGTACTTC. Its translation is CASSVGPSGPVEQYF.

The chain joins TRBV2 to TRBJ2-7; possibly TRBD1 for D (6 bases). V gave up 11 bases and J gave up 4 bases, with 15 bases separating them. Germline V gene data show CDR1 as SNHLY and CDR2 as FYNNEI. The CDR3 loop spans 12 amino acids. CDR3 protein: CADGQHAYEQYF. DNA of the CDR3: TGTGCCGACGGACAGCACGCTTACGAGCAGTACTTC.

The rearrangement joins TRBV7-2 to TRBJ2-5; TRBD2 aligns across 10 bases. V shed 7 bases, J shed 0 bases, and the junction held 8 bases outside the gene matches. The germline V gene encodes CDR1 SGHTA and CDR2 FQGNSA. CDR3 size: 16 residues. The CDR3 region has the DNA TGTGCCAGCACTCGCCCTAGCGGGAGCTACCAAGAGACCCAGTACTTC. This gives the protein CASTRPSGSYQETQYF.

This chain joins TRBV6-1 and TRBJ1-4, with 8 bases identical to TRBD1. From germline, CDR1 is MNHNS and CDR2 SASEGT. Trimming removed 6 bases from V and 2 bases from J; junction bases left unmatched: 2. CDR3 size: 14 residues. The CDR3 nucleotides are TGTGCCAGCAGATACAGGGGGACTAATGAAAAACTGTTTTTT. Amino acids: CASRYRGTNEKLFF.

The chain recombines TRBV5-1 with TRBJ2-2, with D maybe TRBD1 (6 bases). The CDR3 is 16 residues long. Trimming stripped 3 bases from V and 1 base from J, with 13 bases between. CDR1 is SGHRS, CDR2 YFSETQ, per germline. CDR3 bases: TGCGCCAGCAGCTATGCCGGGACAAGGAACACCGGGGAGCTGTTTTTT. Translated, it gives CASSYAGTRNTGELFF. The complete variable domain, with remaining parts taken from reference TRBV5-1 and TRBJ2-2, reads KAGVTQTPRYLIKTRGQQVTLSCSPISGHRSVSWYQQTPGQGLQFLFEYFSETQRNKGNFPGRFSGRQFSNSRSEMNVSTLELGDSALYLCASSYAGTRNTGELFFGEGSRLTVL.

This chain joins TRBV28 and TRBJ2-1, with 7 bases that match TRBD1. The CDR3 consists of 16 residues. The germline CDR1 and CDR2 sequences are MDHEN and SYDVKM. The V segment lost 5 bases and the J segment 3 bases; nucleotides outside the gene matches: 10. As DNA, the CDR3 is TGTGCCAGCAGTCGCAGGGACAGCACAAGCTACAATGAGCAGTTCTTC. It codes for CASSRRDSTSYNEQFF. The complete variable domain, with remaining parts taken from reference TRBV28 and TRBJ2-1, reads DVKVTQSSRYLVKRTGEKVFLECVQDMDHENMFWYRQDPGLGLRLIYFSYDVKMKEKGDIPEGYSVSREKKERFSLILESASTNQTSMYLCASSRRDSTSYNEQFFGPGTRLTVL.

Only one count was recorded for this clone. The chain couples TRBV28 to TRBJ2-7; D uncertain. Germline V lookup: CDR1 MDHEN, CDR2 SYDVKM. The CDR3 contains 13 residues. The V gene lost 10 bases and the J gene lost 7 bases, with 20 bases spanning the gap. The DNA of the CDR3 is TGTGCCACCGAAAGCCGATCCCCGGGTGAGCAGTACTTC. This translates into CATESRSPGEQYF.

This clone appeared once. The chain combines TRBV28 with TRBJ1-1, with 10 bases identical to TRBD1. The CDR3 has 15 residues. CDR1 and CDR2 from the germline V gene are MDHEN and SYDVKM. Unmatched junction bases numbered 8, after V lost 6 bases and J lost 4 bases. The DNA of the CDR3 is TGTGCCAGCAGCCCGACAGGGGGCTTGGGCACTGAAGCTTTCTTT. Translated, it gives CASSPTGGLGTEAFF.

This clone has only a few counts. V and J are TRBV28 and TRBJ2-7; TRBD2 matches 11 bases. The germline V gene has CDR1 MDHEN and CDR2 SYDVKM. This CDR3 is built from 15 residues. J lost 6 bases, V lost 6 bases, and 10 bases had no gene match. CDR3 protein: CASSLRLAGRSEQYF. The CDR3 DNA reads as TGTGCCAGCAGCCTTCGACTAGCGGGAAGGAGCGAGCAGTACTTC.

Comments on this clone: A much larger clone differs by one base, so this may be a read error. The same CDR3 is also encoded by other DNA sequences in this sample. CDR3 sequence: CASSVGNQPQHF. The CDR3, as DNA: TGTGCCAGCAGTGTAGGGAATCAGCCCCAGCATTTT. V usage is TRBV28 and J usage is TRBJ1-5; D is unresolved. Between the trimmed V and J ends, which lost 5 bases and 4 bases, there was a span of 6 bases. Germline V gives CDR1 MDHEN, CDR2 SYDVKM. This CDR3 region has 12 residues.

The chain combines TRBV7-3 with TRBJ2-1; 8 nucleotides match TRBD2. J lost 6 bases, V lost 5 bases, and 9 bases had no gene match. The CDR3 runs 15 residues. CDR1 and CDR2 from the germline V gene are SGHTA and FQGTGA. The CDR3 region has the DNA TGTGCCAGCAGCCCGTCGGGACTAGTCTTCAATGAGCAGTTCTTC. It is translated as CASSPSGLVFNEQFF.

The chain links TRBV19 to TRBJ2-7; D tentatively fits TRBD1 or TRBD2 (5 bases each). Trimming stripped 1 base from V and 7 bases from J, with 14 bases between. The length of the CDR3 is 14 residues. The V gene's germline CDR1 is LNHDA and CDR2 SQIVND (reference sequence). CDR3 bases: TGTGCCAGTAGTATAGGGGGAGACAGCGCGGAGCAGTACTTC. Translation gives CASSIGGDSAEQYF.

As DNA, the CDR3 is TGTGCCAGTAGCCTCAGAGAATTCTATGGCTACACCTTC. As protein: CASSLREFYGYTF. This chain links TRBV19 with TRBJ1-2; D is ambiguous. V was pared by 6 bases and J by 4 bases, with 12 bases between. From germline, CDR1 is LNHDA and CDR2 SQIVND (reference sequence). The CDR3 is 13 residues long.

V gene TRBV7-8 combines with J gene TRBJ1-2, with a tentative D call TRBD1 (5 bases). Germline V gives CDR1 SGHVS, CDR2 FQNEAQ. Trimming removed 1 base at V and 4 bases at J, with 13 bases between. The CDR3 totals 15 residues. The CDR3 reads CASSLELGVGYGYTF. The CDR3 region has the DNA TGTGCCAGCAGCTTAGAGTTGGGGGTTGGCTATGGCTACACCTTC. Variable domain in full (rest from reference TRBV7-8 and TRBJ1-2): GAGVSQSPRYKVAKRGQDVALRCDPISGHVSLFWYQQALGQGPEFLTYFQNEAQLDKSGLPSDRFFAERPEGSVSTLKIQRTQQEDSAVYLCASSLELGVGYGYTFGSGTRLTVV.

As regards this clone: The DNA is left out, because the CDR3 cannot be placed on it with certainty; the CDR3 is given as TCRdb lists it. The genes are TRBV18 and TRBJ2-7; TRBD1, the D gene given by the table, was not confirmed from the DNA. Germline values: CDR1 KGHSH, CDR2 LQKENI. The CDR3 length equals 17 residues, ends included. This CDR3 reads CASSPPSGRDRNYEQYF.